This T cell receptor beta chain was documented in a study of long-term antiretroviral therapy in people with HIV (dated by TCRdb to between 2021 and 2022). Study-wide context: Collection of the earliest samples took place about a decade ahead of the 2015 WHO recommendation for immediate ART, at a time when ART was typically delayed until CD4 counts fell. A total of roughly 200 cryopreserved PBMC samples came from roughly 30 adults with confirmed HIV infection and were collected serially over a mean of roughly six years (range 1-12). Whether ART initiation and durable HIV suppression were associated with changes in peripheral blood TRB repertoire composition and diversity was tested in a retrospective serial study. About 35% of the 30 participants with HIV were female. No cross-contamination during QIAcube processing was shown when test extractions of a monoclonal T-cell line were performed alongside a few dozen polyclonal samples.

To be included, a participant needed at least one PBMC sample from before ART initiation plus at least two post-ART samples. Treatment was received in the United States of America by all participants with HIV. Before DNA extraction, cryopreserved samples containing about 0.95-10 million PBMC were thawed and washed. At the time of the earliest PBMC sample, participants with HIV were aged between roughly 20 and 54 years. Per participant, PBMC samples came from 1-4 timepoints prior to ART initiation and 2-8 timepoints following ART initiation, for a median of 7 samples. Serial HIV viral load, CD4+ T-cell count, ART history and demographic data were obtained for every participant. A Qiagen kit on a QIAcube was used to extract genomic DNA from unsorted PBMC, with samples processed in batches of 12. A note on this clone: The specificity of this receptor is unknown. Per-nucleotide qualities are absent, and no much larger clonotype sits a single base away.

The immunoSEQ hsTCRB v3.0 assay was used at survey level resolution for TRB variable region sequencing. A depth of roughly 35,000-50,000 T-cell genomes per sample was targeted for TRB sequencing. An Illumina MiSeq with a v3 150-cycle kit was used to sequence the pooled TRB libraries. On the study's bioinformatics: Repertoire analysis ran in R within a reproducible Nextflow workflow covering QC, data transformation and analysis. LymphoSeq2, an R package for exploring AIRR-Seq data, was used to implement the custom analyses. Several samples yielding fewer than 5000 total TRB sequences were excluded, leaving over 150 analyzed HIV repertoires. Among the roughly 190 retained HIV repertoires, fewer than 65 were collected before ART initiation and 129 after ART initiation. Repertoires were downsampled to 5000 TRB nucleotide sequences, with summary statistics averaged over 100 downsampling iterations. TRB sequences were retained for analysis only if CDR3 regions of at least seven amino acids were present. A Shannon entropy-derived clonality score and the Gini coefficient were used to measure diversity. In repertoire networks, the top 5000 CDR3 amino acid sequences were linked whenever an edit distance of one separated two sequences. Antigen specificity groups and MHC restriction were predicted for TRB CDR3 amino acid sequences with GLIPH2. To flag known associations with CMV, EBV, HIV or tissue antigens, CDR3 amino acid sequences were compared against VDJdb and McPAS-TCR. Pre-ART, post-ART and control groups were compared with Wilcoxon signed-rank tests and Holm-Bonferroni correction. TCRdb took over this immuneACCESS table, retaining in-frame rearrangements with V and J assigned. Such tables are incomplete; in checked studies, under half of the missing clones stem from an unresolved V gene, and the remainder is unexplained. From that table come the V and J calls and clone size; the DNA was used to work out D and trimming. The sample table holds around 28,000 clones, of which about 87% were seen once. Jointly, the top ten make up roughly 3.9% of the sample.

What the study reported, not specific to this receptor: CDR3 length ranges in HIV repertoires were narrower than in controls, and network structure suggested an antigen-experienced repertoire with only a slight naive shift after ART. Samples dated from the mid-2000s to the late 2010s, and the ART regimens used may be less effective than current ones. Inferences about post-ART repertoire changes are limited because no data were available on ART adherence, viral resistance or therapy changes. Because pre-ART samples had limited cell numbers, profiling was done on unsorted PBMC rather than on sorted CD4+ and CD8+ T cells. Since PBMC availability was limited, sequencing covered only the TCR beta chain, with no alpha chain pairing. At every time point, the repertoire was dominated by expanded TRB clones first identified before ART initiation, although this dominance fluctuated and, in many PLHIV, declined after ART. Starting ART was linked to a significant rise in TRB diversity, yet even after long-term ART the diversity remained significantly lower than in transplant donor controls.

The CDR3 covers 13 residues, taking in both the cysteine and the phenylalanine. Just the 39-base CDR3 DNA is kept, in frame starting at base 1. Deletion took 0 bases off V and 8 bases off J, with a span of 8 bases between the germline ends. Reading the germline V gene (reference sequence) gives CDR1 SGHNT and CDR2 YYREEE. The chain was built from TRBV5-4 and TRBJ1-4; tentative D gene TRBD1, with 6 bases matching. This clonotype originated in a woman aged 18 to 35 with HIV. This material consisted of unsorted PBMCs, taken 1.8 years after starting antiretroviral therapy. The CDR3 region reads CASSLEDSEKLFF. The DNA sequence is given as TGTGCCAGCAGCTTGGAGGACAGCGAAAAACTGTTTTTT.